Below, one TCR beta chain is given with its context. Generated by immunoSEQ multiplex PCR, the TCRdb table keeps only in-frame clones and is missing some. The repertoire holds approximately 60,000 clones, with 50% to 70% as singletons. This sample is drawn from a study of cytotoxic CD8 clonotypes in ibrutinib-treated CLL. Study overall: An average of roughly 270,000 productive templates and some 100,000 productive rearrangements was obtained per sample.

The V and J ends lost 10 bases and 2 bases respectively, with 18 bases between them. The CDR3 contains 16 residues. Germline V CDR1 and CDR2: MGHDK, SYGVNS. Sample: PBMCs, taken at disease progression, from a patient treated with ibrutinib. The J gene is TRBJ2-6, the V gene TRBV25-1, with D perhaps TRBD2 (5 bases). The clonotype comes from a human donor with chronic lymphocytic leukemia. CDR3 in DNA: TGTGCCACCAATACGTTAACCGGGGCTGGGGCCAACGTCCTGACTTTC. Its translation is CATNTLTGAGANVLTF.